The clone carrying this T cell receptor beta chain was found once. Clones were read by immunoSEQ multiplex PCR, and TCRdb kept only the in-frame ones, dropping some. Of 250,000 or so clones in the sample, approximately 80% are singletons; the top ten hold 2% to 2.5%. The data stem from a study of blood T cell repertoires in COVID-19. Study at large: Collection of acute and convalescent COVID-19 samples took place in the United States, Italy and Spain.

V shed 6 bases and J shed 1 base, with 16 bases lying between them. Looked up from germline, CDR1 is SGHVS and CDR2 is FNYEAQ. The CDR3 has 16 amino acids. J is TRBJ1-5 and V is TRBV7-6, with D unclear. Specimen: peripheral blood. This receptor was identified in a man aged 40-55 years who had recovered from COVID-19. The CDR3 loop is CASSNLEGGSNQPQHF. Here the CDR3 DNA reads TGTGCCAGCAGTAATTTGGAGGGAGGAAGCAATCAGCCCCAGCATTTT.